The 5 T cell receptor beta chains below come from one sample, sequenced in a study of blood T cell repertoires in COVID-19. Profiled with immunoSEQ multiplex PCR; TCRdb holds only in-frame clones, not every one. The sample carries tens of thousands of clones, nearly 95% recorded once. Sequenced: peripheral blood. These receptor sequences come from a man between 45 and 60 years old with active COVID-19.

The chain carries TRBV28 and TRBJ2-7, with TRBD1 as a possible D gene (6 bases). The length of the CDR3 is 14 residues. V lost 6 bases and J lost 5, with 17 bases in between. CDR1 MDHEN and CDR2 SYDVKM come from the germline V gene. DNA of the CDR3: TGTGCCAGCAGCCACCGACAGGCCCGGGACGAGCAGTACTTC. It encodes CASSHRQARDEQYF.

Written as DNA, the CDR3 is TGTGCCAGCAGAACGACAGGGCAGTTCACTGAAGCTTTCTTT. This translates into CASRTTGQFTEAFF. The rearrangement links TRBV28 to TRBJ1-1; 7 positions agree with TRBD1. Losses at the gene ends were 6 bases for V and 4 bases for J; bases not matched to a gene: 8. This CDR3 has 14 amino acids. Per germline, CDR1 MDHEN and CDR2 SYDVKM.

The CDR3 DNA reads TGTGCCAGCAGCCAAGTTAGGGGGCAGAATGAAAAACTGTTTTTT. Translation: CASSQVRGQNEKLFF. The chain joins TRBV4-2 to TRBJ1-4, with 7 nucleotides matching TRBD1. Trimming cost V 1 base and J 5 bases; bases outside gene matches: 4. The CDR3 is made up of 15 amino acids. Per the germline V gene, CDR1 is LGHNA and CDR2 is YNFKEQ.

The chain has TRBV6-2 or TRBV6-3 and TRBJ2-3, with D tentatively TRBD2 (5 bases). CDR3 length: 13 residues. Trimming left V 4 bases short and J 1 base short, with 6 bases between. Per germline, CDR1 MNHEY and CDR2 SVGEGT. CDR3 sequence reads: CASSWRGTDTQYF. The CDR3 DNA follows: TGTGCCAGCAGTTGGCGGGGCACAGATACGCAGTATTTT.

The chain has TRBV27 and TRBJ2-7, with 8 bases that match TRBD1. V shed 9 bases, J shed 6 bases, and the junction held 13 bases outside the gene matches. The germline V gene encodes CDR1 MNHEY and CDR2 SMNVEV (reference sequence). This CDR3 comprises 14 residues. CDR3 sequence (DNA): TGTGCCAGGACCACGGGGCAGGGGGCGATCGAGCAGTACTTC. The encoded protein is CARTTGQGAIEQYF.